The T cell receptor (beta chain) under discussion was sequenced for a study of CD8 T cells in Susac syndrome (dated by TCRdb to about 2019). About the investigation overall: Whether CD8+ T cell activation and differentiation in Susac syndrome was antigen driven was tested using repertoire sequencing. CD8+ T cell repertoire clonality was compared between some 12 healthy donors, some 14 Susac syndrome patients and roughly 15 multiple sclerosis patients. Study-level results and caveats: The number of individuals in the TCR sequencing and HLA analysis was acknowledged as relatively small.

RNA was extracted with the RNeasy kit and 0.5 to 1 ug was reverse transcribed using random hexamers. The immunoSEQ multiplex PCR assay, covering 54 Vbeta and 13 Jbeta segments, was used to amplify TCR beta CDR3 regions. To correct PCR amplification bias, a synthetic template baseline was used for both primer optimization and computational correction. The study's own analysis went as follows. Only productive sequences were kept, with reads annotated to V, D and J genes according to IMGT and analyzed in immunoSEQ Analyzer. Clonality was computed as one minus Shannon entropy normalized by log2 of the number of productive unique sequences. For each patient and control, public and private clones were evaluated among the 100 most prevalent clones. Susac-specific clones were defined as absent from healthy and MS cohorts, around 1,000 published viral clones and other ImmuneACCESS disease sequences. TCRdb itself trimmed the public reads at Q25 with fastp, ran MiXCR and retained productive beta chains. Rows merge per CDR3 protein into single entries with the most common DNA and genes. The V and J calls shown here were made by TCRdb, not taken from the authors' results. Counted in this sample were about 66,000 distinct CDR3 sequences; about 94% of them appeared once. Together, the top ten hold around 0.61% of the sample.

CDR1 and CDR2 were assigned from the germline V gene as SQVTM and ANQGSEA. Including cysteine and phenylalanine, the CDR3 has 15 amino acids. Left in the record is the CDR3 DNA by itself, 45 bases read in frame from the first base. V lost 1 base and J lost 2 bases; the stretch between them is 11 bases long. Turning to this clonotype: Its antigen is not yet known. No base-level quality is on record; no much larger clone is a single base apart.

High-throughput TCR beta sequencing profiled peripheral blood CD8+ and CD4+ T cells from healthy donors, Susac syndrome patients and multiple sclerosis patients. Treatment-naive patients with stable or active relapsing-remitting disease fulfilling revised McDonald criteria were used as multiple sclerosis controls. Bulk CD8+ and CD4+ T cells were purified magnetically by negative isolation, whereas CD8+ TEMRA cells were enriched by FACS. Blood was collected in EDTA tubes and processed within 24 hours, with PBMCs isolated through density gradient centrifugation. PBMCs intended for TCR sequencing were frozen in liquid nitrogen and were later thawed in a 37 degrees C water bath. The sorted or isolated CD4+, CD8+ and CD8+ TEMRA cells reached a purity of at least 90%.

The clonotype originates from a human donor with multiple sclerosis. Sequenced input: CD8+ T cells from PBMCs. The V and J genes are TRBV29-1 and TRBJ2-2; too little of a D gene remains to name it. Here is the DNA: TGCAGCGTTGAAGTGACGGCGATAAACACCGGGGAGCTGTTTTTT. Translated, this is CSVEVTAINTGELFF.